Shown below are 27 T cell receptor beta chains from a single sample sequenced in a study of technical replicates of blood from a handful of donors. The method was immunoSEQ multiplex PCR; TCRdb's version includes in-frame clones alone and lacks a portion of them. The table lists 70,000 to 85,000 clones, approximately 97% of them singletons. The source material was T cells isolated from PBMCs. Receptor source: a human donor in good health.

J is TRBJ2-1 and V is TRBV6-4; 7 positions agree with TRBD2. CDR3 length: 13 amino acids. The V gene end was trimmed by 6 bases and the J gene end by 5 bases; junction bases not matched to a gene: 4. CDR1 MRHNA and CDR2 SNTAGT come from the germline V gene. The CDR3 here is CASSPGTNNEQFF. The DNA of the CDR3 is TGTGCCAGCAGCCCAGGGACTAACAATGAGCAGTTCTTC.

This chain connects TRBV6-5 to TRBJ2-1; unclear D gene. CDR1 is MNHEY, CDR2 SVGAGI, per germline. Trimming removed 4 bases at V and 6 bases at J, with 4 bases between. The length of the CDR3 is 11 residues. The CDR3 region has the DNA TGTGCCAGCAGTTTCGGCAATGAGCAGTTCTTC. Amino acids: CASSFGNEQFF.

This chain links TRBV6-5 with TRBJ1-1; 8 positions match TRBD1. The CDR3 has 13 amino acids. CDR1 and CDR2 (germline): MNHEY, SVGAGI. The ends lost 5 bases at V and 5 bases at J; junction bases unmatched: 4. The CDR3 bases are TGTGCCAGCAGTACAGGGGGGGGAACTGAAGCTTTCTTT. Amino acids: CASSTGGGTEAFF.

The chain links TRBV10-1 to TRBJ2-1; 7 positions match TRBD2. The CDR3 spans 15 residues. Germline lookup yields CDR1 WNHNN and CDR2 SYGVQD (reference sequence). J gave up 0 bases and V 3 bases, and 2 bases lay outside the gene matches. The CDR3 loop reads CASSDTGGSYNEQFF. The CDR3 region has the DNA TGCGCCAGCAGTGATACGGGGGGCTCCTACAATGAGCAGTTCTTC.

The V gene is TRBV28, the J gene TRBJ2-1; 11 positions match TRBD2. Germline assignment: CDR1 MDHEN and CDR2 SYDVKM. The CDR3 spans 15 residues. V lost 6 bases, J lost 5 bases, and 6 bases stayed unmatched. The CDR3 reads CASRAGTSGNNEQFF. The DNA for the CDR3 is TGTGCCAGCAGGGCCGGGACTAGCGGTAACAATGAGCAGTTCTTC.

The chain has TRBV18 and TRBJ2-1; D may be TRBD2 (7 bases). Germline V gene lookup returns CDR1 KGHSH and CDR2 LQKENI. This CDR3 spans 17 amino acids. Trimming took 5 bases from V and 8 from J, leaving 25 bases between them. DNA for the CDR3: TGTGCCAGCTCATCCTATAGGGGGACTACTCAAAAGGATGAGCAGTTCTTC. Translating it yields CASSSYRGTTQKDEQFF.

CDR3 DNA: TGCAGTGCTAGGCGGCAAGAGACCCAGTACTTC. Translation gives CSARRQETQYF. The chain couples TRBV20-1 to TRBJ2-5; D remains unclear. Germline CDR1 reads DFQATT; CDR2 reads SNEGSKA (reference sequence). Between the trimmed V and J ends, which lost 3 bases and 2 bases, there was a span of 4 bases. The CDR3 sequence is 11 residues long.

The rearrangement joins TRBV7-9 to TRBJ2-1, with 8 bases matching TRBD1. The CDR3 is 12 residues long. Germline values: CDR1 SEHNR, CDR2 FQNEAQ (reference sequence). V gave up 4 bases and J gave up 13 bases; unmatched junction bases: 6. The CDR3 sequence: CASSSDREPQFF. The CDR3 DNA follows: TGTGCCAGCAGCTCGGACAGGGAACCTCAGTTCTTC.

The genes are TRBV5-1 and TRBJ2-3; D perhaps matches TRBD1 (5 bases). This CDR3 has 16 amino acids. Germline CDR1 is SGHRS and CDR2 is YFSETQ. V lost 4 bases and J lost 2, with 17 bases in between. CDR3: CASSPKETDFTDTQYF. In DNA, the CDR3 is TGCGCCAGCAGCCCCAAAGAGACAGATTTCACAGATACGCAGTATTTT. Full variable domain (missing parts from reference TRBV5-1 and TRBJ2-3): KAGVTQTPRYLIKTRGQQVTLSCSPISGHRSVSWYQQTPGQGLQFLFEYFSETQRNKGNFPGRFSGRQFSNSRSEMNVSTLELGDSALYLCASSPKETDFTDTQYFGPGTRLTVL.

This clone was detected once. This chain joins TRBV18 and TRBJ2-3, with 12 bases fitting TRBD2. The CDR3 covers 16 residues. CDR1 and CDR2 from the germline V gene are KGHSH and LQKENI. V shed 3 bases and J 2 bases; nucleotides not matched to a gene: 3. CDR3 amino acids: CASSPLAGGFTDTQYF. The CDR3 DNA reads as TGTGCCAGCTCACCTCTAGCGGGAGGGTTCACAGATACGCAGTATTTT.

This clone is a singleton in its sample. V and J are TRBV11-2 and TRBJ2-7, with 11 bases that match TRBD1. Germline lookup yields CDR1 SGHAT and CDR2 FQNNGV. With V trimmed by 3 bases and J by 6 bases, 4 bases remained unmatched. CDR3 length: 14 amino acids. The CDR3 sequence is CASSFGQGAGEQYF. The CDR3 nucleotides are TGTGCCAGCAGCTTCGGACAGGGGGCTGGCGAGCAGTACTTC. The variable domain in full, with the rest retrieved from reference TRBV11-2 and TRBJ2-7, is EAGVAQSPRYKIIEKRQSVAFWCNPISGHATLYWYQQILGQGPKLLIQFQNNGVVDDSQLPKDRFSAERLKGVDSTLKIQPAKLEDSAVYLCASSFGQGAGEQYFGPGTRLTVT.

CDR3 region: CASTGERGLSGANVLTF. The CDR3 bases are TGCGCCAGCACCGGGGAGAGGGGGCTCTCTGGGGCCAACGTCCTGACTTTC. The chain carries TRBV5-1 and TRBJ2-6, with 7 bases fitting TRBD1. The CDR3 runs 17 residues. CDR1 is SGHRS and CDR2 is YFSETQ in the germline V gene. Germline trimming cut 6 bases from V and 0 bases from J; bases unmatched to any gene: 9.

The rearrangement uses TRBV2 and TRBJ1-5, with D possibly TRBD1 on 5 matching bases. V was shortened by 5 bases and J by 3 bases, with 11 bases between the two germline ends. Germline-derived CDR1 and CDR2 are SNHLY and FYNNEI. CDR3 length equals 14 residues. In DNA form, the CDR3 reads TGTGCCAGCAGTTCAGGGATTATCAATCAGCCCCAGCATTTT. It specifies CASSSGIINQPQHF.

The rearrangement joins TRBV7-6 to TRBJ1-3, with 7 bases aligning to TRBD1. CDR1 and CDR2 from the germline V gene are SGHVS and FNYEAQ. There are 17 residues in the CDR3. Unmatched junction bases numbered 12, after V lost 5 bases and J lost 2 bases. The CDR3 DNA is TGTGCCAGCAGCCGATTGGTCACCGGGACAGCTGGAAACACCATATATTTT. Protein: CASSRLVTGTAGNTIYF.

This clone was detected once. V usage is TRBV6-1 and J usage is TRBJ2-5, with 9 positions matching TRBD2. The CDR3 sequence is 15 residues long. With V trimmed by 6 bases and J by 4 bases, 9 bases remained unmatched. Germline V gene data show CDR1 as MNHNS and CDR2 as SASEGT. The CDR3 sequence is CASSDGPLAGETQYF. The DNA of the CDR3 is TGTGCCAGCAGCGATGGACCACTAGCGGGAGAGACCCAGTACTTC.

This CDR3 is CASGSGLAEKETQYF. In DNA, the CDR3 is TGTGCCAGCGGCAGTGGACTAGCGGAAAAAGAGACCCAGTACTTC. The rearrangement links TRBV7-9 to TRBJ2-5, with 10 bases aligning to TRBD2. Germline CDR1 SEHNR, CDR2 FQNEAQ (reference sequence). The V segment lost 8 bases and the J segment 3 bases; nucleotides outside the gene matches: 9. This CDR3 spans 15 amino acids.

The chain uses TRBV27 and TRBJ2-7; D possibly corresponds to TRBD2 (5 bases). CDR1 and CDR2 from the germline V gene are MNHEY and SMNVEV (reference sequence). V was cut by 3 bases and J by 4 bases, with 19 bases left in between. The CDR3 has 16 amino acids. The CDR3 loop is CASSLEDPGTIYEQYF. CDR3 DNA sequence: TGTGCCAGCAGTTTGGAGGACCCAGGCACCATATACGAGCAGTACTTC.

The chain carries TRBV7-8 and TRBJ2-6, with D possibly TRBD1 on 5 matching bases. Trimming took off 6 bases at V and 7 bases at J, with 13 bases between the two ends. The germline CDR1 and CDR2 sequences are SGHVS and FQNEAQ. The CDR3 covers 14 residues. CDR3 residues: CASRQNRTANVLTF. The CDR3 DNA reads as TGTGCCAGCAGGCAGAATCGGACAGCCAACGTCCTGACTTTC.

The rearrangement links TRBV11-3 to TRBJ2-2; TRBD2 matches 10 bases. The CDR3 is 16 amino acids. The J segment lost 7 bases and the V segment lost 5 bases, leaving 10 bases of the junction unmatched. The germline V gene encodes CDR1 SGHNT and CDR2 YENEEA. The CDR3 coding sequence is TGTGCCAGCAGCCTGGGAGCGGGGGGGCCGAACGGGGAGCTGTTTTTT. Translating gives CASSLGAGGPNGELFF.

The genes are TRBV6-5 and TRBJ2-7, with D possibly being TRBD1 (5 bases). V was trimmed by 6 bases and J by 4 bases, leaving 10 bases between them. This CDR3 spans 12 amino acids. Germline CDR1 and CDR2: MNHEY and SVGAGI. CDR3 sequence reads: CASSQGVYEQYF. DNA of the CDR3: TGTGCCAGCAGCCAGGGTGTGTACGAGCAGTACTTC.

The V and J genes are TRBV6-5 and TRBJ1-1; 9 bases fit TRBD1. V trimming: 5 bases; J trimming: 5 bases; junction bases outside the gene matches: 9. The CDR3 extends over 15 amino acids. In germline, CDR1 is MNHEY, CDR2 SVGAGI. CDR3 sequence: CASSPQGASETEAFF. The CDR3 DNA follows: TGTGCCAGCAGTCCACAGGGGGCGAGCGAGACTGAAGCTTTCTTT.

The chain links TRBV20-1 to TRBJ2-1; D call uncertain. Trimming stripped 6 bases from V and 5 bases from J, with 5 bases between. This CDR3 comprises 10 residues. The germline gives CDR1 DFQATT, CDR2 SNEGSKA (reference sequence). CDR3 coding DNA: TGCAGTGCGGCTCACAATGAGCAGTTCTTC. Translation gives CSAAHNEQFF.

Comment on this clone: The sample has other DNA sequences that encode this CDR3 too. V is TRBV5-1 and J is TRBJ1-1; D not certain. The CDR3 runs to 14 residues. Germline CDR1 SGHRS, CDR2 YFSETQ. With 0 bases removed from V and 1 base from J, the gap between germline ends came to 7 bases. CDR3 in amino acids: CASSLAPGNTEAFF. CDR3 sequence (DNA): TGCGCCAGCAGCTTGGCCCCAGGGAACACTGAAGCTTTCTTT.

The chain uses TRBV15 and TRBJ1-5, with TRBD1 as a possible D gene (5 bases). Germline lookup yields CDR1 LNHNV and CDR2 YYDKDF (reference sequence). Deletions cut 1 base from V and 6 bases from J, with 10 bases between. This CDR3 is built from 14 residues. The CDR3 loop is CATSRGGRGQPQHF. Here the CDR3 DNA reads TGTGCCACCAGCAGAGGGGGCCGCGGTCAGCCCCAGCATTTT.

The CDR3, as DNA: TGTGCCAGCAGCGATAGGGACAGGGATTTATCACCCCTCCACTTT. Its protein product is CASSDRDRDLSPLHF. The chain recombines TRBV6-5 with TRBJ1-6, with 9 bases aligning to TRBD1. Germline CDR1 and CDR2: MNHEY and SVGAGI. CDR3 length equals 15 residues. Trimming took 6 bases from V and 10 from J; bases not matched to a gene: 10.

The rearrangement joins TRBV7-9 to TRBJ1-2; the D is unclear. From germline, CDR1 is SEHNR and CDR2 FQNEAQ (reference sequence). The CDR3 totals 14 residues. V shed 2 bases and J shed 7 bases, with 14 bases lying between them. The CDR3 DNA is TGTGCCAGCAGCTTATTGGCCGGGAGTTTTGGCTACACCTTC. This gives the protein CASSLLAGSFGYTF.

This chain joins TRBV14 and TRBJ1-2; 7 positions match TRBD1. CDR1 and CDR2 (germline): SGHDN, FVKESK. V was pared by 0 bases and J by 7 bases, with 14 bases of the junction left unmatched. CDR3 size: 17 residues. The chain's CDR3 is CASSQDLRQGDCCGYTF. CDR3 DNA sequence: TGTGCCAGCAGCCAAGATCTTAGACAGGGAGATTGTTGTGGCTACACCTTC.